The present entry profiles one T cell receptor (beta chain) with its context. This sample stems from a study of blood T cell repertoires in COVID-19. Overall study context: COVID-19 samples, acute and convalescent, were from the United States, Italy and Spain. Sources were T cells, B-cell-depleted T cells, or PBMCs; the material itself was cDNA or gDNA.

The CDR3 length is 16 residues. CDR1 and CDR2 (germline): SGHRS, YFSETQ. The V and J ends lost 3 bases and 6 bases, in that order; junction bases with no gene match: 13. How the authors handled the data: Counts of nucleated cells, estimated from reference gene primer amplification, were obtained. Some clones are missing from TCRdb's copy, which holds only in-frame ones; the method was immunoSEQ multiplex PCR. V and J calls and clone size come straight from that table; D and trimming were deduced from the DNA. The sample holds fewer than 250,000 clones; roughly 83% are singletons and the top ten take just over 2.5%.

The clonotype originates from a woman between 70 and 85 years old with active or convalescent COVID-19. Material: peripheral blood. This sequence joins TRBV5-1 and TRBJ2-7, with 9 bases fitting TRBD2. Written as DNA, the CDR3 is TGCGCCAGCAGCTCCGGGACTAGCTTCACCGGGGGCGAGCAGTACTTC. This translates into CASSSGTSFTGGEQYF.